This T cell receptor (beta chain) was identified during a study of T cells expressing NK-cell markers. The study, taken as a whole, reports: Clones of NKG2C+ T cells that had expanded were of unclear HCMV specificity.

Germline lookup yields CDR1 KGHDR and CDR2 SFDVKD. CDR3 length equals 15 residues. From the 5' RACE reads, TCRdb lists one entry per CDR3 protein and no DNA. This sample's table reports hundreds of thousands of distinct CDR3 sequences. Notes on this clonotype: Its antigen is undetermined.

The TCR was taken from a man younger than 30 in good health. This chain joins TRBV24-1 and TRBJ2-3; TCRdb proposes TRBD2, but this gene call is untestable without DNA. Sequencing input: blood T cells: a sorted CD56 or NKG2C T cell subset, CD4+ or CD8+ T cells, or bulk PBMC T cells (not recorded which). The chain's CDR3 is CATSDREGGTDTQYF.